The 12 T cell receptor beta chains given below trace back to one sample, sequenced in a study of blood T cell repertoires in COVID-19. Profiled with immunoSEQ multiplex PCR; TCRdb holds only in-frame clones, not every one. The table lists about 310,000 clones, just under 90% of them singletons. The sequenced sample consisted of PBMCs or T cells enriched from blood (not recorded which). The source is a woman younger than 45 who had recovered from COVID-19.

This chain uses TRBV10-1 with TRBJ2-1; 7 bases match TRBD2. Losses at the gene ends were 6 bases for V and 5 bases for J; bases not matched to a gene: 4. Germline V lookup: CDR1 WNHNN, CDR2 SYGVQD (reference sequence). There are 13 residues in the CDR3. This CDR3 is CASRPGLHNEQFF. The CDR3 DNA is TGCGCCAGCAGGCCGGGACTACACAATGAGCAGTTCTTC.

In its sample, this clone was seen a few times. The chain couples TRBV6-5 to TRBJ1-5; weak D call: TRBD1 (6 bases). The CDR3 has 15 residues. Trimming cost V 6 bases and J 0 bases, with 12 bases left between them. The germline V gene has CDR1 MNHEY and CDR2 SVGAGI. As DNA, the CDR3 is TGTGCCAGCAGGTCCTTGGGGGCTAGCAATCAGCCCCAGCATTTT. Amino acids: CASRSLGASNQPQHF.

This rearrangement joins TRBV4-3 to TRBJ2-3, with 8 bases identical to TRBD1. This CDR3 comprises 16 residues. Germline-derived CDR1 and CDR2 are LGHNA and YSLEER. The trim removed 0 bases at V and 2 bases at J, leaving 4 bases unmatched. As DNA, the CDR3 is TGCGCCAGCAGCCAAGATAGGACAGGGTACACAGATACGCAGTATTTT. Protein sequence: CASSQDRTGYTDTQYF.

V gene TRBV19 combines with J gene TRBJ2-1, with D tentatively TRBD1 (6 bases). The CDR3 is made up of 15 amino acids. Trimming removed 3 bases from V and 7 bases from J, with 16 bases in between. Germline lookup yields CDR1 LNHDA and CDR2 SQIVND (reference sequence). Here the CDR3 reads CASSIGTGQRNEQFF. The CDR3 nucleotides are TGTGCCAGTAGTATCGGAACGGGACAAAGGAATGAGCAGTTCTTC. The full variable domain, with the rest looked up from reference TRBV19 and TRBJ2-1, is DGGITQSPKYLFRKEGQNVTLSCEQNLNHDAMYWYRQDPGQGLRLIYYSQIVNDFQKGDIAEGYSVSREKKESFPLTVTSAQKNPTAFYLCASSIGTGQRNEQFFGPGTRLTVL.

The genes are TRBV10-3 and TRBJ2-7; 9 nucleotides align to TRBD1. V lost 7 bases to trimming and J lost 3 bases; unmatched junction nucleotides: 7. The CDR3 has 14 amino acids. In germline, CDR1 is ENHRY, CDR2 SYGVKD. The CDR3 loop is CAITAGTGIYEQYF. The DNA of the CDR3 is TGTGCCATCACTGCCGGGACAGGGATCTACGAGCAGTACTTC.

CDR3 nucleotide sequence: TGTGCCAGCAGTTTATTAGCGGGACTAGCGGGAGGGCCTGCCAATGAGCAGTTCTTC. It yields the protein CASSLLAGLAGGPANEQFF. This chain connects TRBV27 to TRBJ2-1; 16 nucleotides align to TRBD2. V was clipped by 1 base and J by 6 bases; unmatched bases: 9. The germline V gene encodes CDR1 MNHEY and CDR2 SMNVEV (reference sequence). The CDR3 is 19 residues long.

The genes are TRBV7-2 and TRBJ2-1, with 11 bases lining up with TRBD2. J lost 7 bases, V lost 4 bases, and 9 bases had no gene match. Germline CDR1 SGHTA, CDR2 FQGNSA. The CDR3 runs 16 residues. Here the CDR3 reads CASSSVVTSGKNEQFF. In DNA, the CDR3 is TGTGCCAGCAGCTCAGTTGTGACTAGCGGGAAAAATGAGCAGTTCTTC.

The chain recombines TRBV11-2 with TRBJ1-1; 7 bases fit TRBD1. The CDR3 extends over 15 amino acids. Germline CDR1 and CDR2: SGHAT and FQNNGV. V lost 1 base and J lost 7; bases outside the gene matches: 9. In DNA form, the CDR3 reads TGTGCCAGCAGCTTAGTATATGGGACAGAGGATGAAGCTTTCTTT. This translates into CASSLVYGTEDEAFF.

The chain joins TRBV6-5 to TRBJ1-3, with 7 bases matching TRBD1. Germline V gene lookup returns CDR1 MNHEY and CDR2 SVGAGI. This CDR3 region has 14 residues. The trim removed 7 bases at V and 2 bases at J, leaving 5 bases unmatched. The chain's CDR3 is CASTGGDAGNTIYF. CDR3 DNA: TGTGCCAGCACAGGGGGAGACGCTGGAAACACCATATATTTT.

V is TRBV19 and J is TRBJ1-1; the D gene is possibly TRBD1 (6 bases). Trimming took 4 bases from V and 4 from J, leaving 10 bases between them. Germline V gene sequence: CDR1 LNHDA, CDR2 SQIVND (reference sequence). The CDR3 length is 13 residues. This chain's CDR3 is CASSTTGSTEAFF. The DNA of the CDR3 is TGTGCCAGTAGTACGACAGGTAGCACTGAAGCTTTCTTT.

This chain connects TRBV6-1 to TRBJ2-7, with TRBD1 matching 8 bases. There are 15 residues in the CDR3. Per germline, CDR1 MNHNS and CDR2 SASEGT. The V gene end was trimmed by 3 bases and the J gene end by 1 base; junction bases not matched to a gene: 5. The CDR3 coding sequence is TGTGCCAGCAGTGAGGACAGGGACCCATCCTACGAGCAGTACTTC. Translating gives CASSEDRDPSYEQYF.

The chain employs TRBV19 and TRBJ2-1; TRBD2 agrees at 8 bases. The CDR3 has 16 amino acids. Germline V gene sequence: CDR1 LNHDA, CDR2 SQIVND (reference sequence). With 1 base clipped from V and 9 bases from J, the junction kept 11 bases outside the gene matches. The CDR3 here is CASSIAWLAGSSEQFF. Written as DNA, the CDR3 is TGTGCCAGTAGTATAGCGTGGTTAGCGGGATCGTCTGAGCAGTTCTTC. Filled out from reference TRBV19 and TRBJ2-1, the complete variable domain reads DGGITQSPKYLFRKEGQNVTLSCEQNLNHDAMYWYRQDPGQGLRLIYYSQIVNDFQKGDIAEGYSVSREKKESFPLTVTSAQKNPTAFYLCASSIAWLAGSSEQFFGPGTRLTVL.